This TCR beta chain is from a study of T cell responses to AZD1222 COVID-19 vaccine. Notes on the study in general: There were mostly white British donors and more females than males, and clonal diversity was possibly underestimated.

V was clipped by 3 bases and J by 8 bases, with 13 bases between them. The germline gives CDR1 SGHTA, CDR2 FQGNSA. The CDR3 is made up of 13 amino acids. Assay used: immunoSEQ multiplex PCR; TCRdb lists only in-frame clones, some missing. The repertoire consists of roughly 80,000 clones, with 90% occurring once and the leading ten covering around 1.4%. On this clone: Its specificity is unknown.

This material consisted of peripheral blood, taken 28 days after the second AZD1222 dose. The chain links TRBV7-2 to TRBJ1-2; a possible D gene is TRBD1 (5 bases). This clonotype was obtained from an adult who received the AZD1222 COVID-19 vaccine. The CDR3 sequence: CASSLGTVSGYTF. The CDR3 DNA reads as TGTGCCAGCAGCTTGGGGACGGTCAGCGGCTACACCTTC.